This passage covers 4 T cell receptor beta chains from one sample sequenced in a study of molecular identifiers for immune sequencing clone quantification. TCRdb fed the PCR reads into MiXCR, producing one record per CDR3 protein. Of about 630,000 distinct CDR3 sequences listed, roughly 25% are singletons. What was sequenced was naive CD8+ T cells from blood, with Jurkat cell RNA spiked in. Subset described: FACS-sorted CD8+CD4-CCR7+CD45RA+ naive T cells. Source of these receptors: a human donor in good health. Some libraries in this study had Jurkat cell RNA spiked in.

On this clonotype itself: A single base separates this from a much larger clone, so it may be a read error. The rearrangement links TRBV7-9 to TRBJ2-3; TRBD1 matches 9 bases. The V gene's germline CDR1 is SEHNR and CDR2 FQNEAQ (reference sequence). The CDR3 is 13 residues long. In DNA form, the CDR3 reads TGTGCCAGCAGCGGACAGGGGTCAGATACGCAGTGTTTT. Protein: CASSGQGSDTQCF. Together with reference TRBV7-9 and TRBJ2-3, the CDR3 gives the full variable domain: DTGVSQNPRHKITKRGQNVTFRCDPISEHNRLYWYRQTLGQGPEFLTYFQNEAQLEKSRLLSDRFSAERPKGSFSTLEIQRTEQGDSAMYLCASSGQGSDTQCFGPGTRLTVL.

Only a few counts were recorded for this clonotype. The chain couples TRBV3-1 to TRBJ2-1; 7 nucleotides agree with TRBD2. J lost 0 bases, V lost 0 bases, and 5 bases had no gene match. Per the germline V gene, CDR1 is LGHDT and CDR2 is YNNKEL (reference sequence). The CDR3 has 17 amino acids. CDR3 nucleotides: TGTGCCAGCAGCCAAGAAGCGGGGAAAAGCTCCTACAATGAGCAGTTCTTC. This sequence encodes CASSQEAGKSSYNEQFF.

The table lists this clonotype with many counts. V usage is TRBV12-3 or TRBV12-4 and J usage is TRBJ2-5, with 11 bases lining up with TRBD2. Germline trimming cut 7 bases from V and 0 bases from J; bases unmatched to any gene: 13. The CDR3 spans 18 residues. The CDR3 DNA reads as TGTGCCAGCACCCCGGGCCTAGCGGGGGGCTGGTACCAAGAGACCCAGTACTTC. Translation: CASTPGLAGGWYQETQYF.

The chain carries TRBV6-2 or TRBV6-3 and TRBJ1-2; TRBD1 is a possible D gene (5 bases). The germline CDR1 and CDR2 sequences are MNHEY and SVGEGT. The V and J ends lost 7 bases and 0 bases respectively, with 21 bases between them. The CDR3 runs to 17 residues. The CDR3 sequence: CASTTTGTYHANYGYTF. The CDR3 DNA sequence: TGTGCCAGCACCACAACCGGGACGTACCACGCTAACTATGGCTACACCTTC.